The 9 T cell receptor beta chains presented below share a single source sample, sequenced in a study of CD8+CD57+ T cells in acquired aplastic anemia. The template used for profiling TCR beta VDJ and CDR3 was genomic DNA. TCRdb reprocessed the reads with MiXCR, giving one entry per CDR3 protein. The table lists hundreds of thousands of distinct CDR3 sequences, around 43% of them singletons. The sequenced patients had an expansion of CD8+CD57+ cells seen by flow cytometry. Sequencing was performed on sorted CD4+, CD8+, or CD8+CD57+ T cells (not recorded which) from PBMCs. Receptors were obtained from a human donor with aplastic anemia.

In its sample, this clonotype was seen once. The CDR3 DNA sequence: TGTGCCAACGGAGGGGGTTATGGTAATGAAAAACTGTTTTTT. As protein: CANGGGYGNEKLFF. The chain joins TRBV19 to TRBJ1-4, with D perhaps matching TRBD1 (6 bases). This CDR3 comprises 14 residues. Germline V gene sequence: CDR1 LNHDA, CDR2 SQIVND (reference sequence). Trimming shortened V by 10 bases and J by 4 bases, and 16 bases separated the two germline ends.

This clonotype appeared a single time. It may be a read error: a sequence one base away is much more abundant. Given the absence of the conserved phenylalanine or tryptophan at the CDR3 end, a read error is likely. J is TRBJ2-7 and V is TRBV5-4; TRBD1 matches 8 bases. This CDR3 is built from 14 residues. Germline V gene data show CDR1 as SGHNT and CDR2 as YYREEE (reference sequence). The V gene end was trimmed by 8 bases and the J gene end by 5 bases; junction bases not matched to a gene: 12. CDR3 loop: CASTGGSPYDEQYL. The CDR3 DNA follows: TGTGCCAGTACAGGGGGGTCACCCTACGACGAGCAGTACCTC.

This chain connects TRBV20-1 to TRBJ1-6; D perhaps matches TRBD1 (6 bases). Trimming took off 3 bases at V and 4 bases at J, with 13 bases between the two ends. Germline V gene lookup returns CDR1 DFQATT and CDR2 SNEGSKA (reference sequence). The CDR3 has 15 residues. CDR3 sequence reads: CSASPLTGYNSPLHF. For the CDR3, the DNA is TGCAGTGCTAGCCCCCTGACAGGTTATAATTCACCCCTCCACTTT.

There are a few counts of this clonotype. This chain links TRBV27 with TRBJ1-1; D gene unclear. The CDR3 totals 14 residues. The germline V gene has CDR1 MNHEY and CDR2 SMNVEV (reference sequence). V lost 5 bases and J lost 1, with 11 bases in between. CDR3 coding DNA: TGTGCCAGCAGTAAGTATGGTCAGAACACTGAAGCTTTCTTT. Translation gives CASSKYGQNTEAFF.

About this clonotype: At one end, the junction sequence differs from germline, possibly due to a read error. J is TRBJ2-1 and V is TRBV7-7, with 10 positions matching TRBD1. The CDR3 spans 15 residues. Germline V CDR1 and CDR2: SSHAT, FNYEAQ (reference sequence). The CDR3 loop reads CASSLGTGEYNEQFF. CDR3 nucleotides: TGTGCTAGCAGCTTAGGGACAGGGGAGTACAATGAGCAGTTCTTC.

This clonotype was picked up a small number of times. The chain combines TRBV5-1 with TRBJ1-2; D is possibly TRBD1 (6 bases). V lost 5 bases to trimming and J lost 8 bases, with 22 bases between them. Germline V gives CDR1 SGHRS, CDR2 YFSETQ. The CDR3 extends over 15 amino acids. Here the CDR3 reads CASRLFRGGAEGYTF. Here the CDR3 DNA reads TGCGCCAGCAGATTGTTCCGAGGGGGGGCGGAGGGCTACACCTTC.

This clonotype was observed at least ten times. V and J are TRBV10-3 and TRBJ2-3; D possibly corresponds to TRBD1 (6 bases). Germline V lookup: CDR1 ENHRY, CDR2 SYGVKD. The CDR3 extends over 14 amino acids. Trimming pared 4 bases from V and 1 base from J, leaving 9 bases between. The CDR3 DNA sequence: TGTGCCATCAGTGCCCGACAGGGCACAGATACGCAGTATTTT. Its translation: CAISARQGTDTQYF.

The rearrangement joins TRBV20-1 to TRBJ2-3; 9 nucleotides agree with TRBD1. The CDR3 extends over 13 amino acids. The germline V gene has CDR1 DFQATT and CDR2 SNEGSKA (reference sequence). Trimming took 3 bases from V and 11 from J; bases not matched to a gene: 9. CDR3 amino acids: CSASGTGIYEQYF. In DNA form, the CDR3 reads TGCAGTGCTAGTGGGACAGGGATCTACGAGCAGTATTTT.

This clonotype was recorded a few times. V is TRBV27 and J is TRBJ2-7; D may be TRBD1 (6 bases). Looked up from germline, CDR1 is MNHEY and CDR2 is SMNVEV (reference sequence). Trimming removed 4 bases from V and 6 bases from J, with 16 bases in between. This CDR3 has 14 residues. CDR3 coding DNA: TGTGCCAGCAGTTCCGGAGGCCCCAGGGGCGAGCAGTACTTC. Translated: CASSSGGPRGEQYF.